This TCR beta chain was found in a study of cytomegalovirus exposure and HLA in healthy donors. Researchers ran the PCR with 60 Vbeta and 13 Jbeta primers. Measured with immunoSEQ multiplex PCR; TCRdb has only the in-frame clones, and not every one. This table has about 200,000 clones, approximately 85% appearing once. Sequenced sample: PBMCs. The source of this sequence is a woman aged 45 to 65 in good health and CMV-seronegative.

The CDR3 here is CASRTSGNHPGELFF. In DNA, the CDR3 is TGTGCCAGCAGGACTAGCGGGAACCACCCCGGGGAGCTGTTTTTT. The chain couples TRBV6-5 to TRBJ2-2; the match to TRBD2 covers 11 bases. Germline V gives CDR1 MNHEY, CDR2 SVGAGI. Trimming removed 6 bases from V and 6 bases from J; junction bases left unmatched: 6. The CDR3 extends over 15 amino acids.